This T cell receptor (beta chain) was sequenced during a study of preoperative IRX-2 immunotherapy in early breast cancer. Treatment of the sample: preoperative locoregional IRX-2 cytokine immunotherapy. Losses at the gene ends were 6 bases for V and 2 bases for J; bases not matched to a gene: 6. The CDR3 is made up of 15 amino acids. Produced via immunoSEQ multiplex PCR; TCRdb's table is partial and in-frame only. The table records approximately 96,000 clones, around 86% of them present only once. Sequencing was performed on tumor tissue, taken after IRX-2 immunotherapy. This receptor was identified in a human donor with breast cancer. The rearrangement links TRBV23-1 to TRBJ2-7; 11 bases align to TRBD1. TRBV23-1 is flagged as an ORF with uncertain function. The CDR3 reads CASSLRTGGAYEQYF. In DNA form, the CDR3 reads TGCGCCAGCAGCTTAAGGACAGGGGGCGCCTACGAGCAGTACTTC.